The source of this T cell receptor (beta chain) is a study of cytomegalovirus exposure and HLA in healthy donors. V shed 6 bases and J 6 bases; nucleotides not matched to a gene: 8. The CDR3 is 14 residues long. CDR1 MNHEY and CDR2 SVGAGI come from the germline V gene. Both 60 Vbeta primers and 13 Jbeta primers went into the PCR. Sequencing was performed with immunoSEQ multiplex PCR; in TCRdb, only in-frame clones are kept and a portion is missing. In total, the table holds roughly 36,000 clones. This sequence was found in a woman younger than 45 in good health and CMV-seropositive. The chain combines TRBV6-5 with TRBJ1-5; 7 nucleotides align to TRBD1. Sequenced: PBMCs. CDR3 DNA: TGTGCCAGCAGCCACAGGGGAAAAGGTCAGCCCCAGCATTTT. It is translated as CASSHRGKGQPQHF.